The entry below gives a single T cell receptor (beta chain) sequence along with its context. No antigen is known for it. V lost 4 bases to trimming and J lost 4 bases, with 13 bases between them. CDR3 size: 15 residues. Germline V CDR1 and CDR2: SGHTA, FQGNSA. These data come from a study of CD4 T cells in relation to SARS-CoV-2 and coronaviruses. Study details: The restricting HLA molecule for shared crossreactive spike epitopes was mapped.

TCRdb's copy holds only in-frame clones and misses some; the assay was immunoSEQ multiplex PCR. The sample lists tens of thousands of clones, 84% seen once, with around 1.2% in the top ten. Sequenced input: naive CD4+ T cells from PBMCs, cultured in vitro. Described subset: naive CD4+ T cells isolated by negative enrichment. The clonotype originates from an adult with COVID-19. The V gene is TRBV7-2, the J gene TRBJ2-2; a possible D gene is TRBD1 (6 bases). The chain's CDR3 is CASSSQGTPTGELFF. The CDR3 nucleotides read TGTGCCAGCAGCTCTCAGGGGACCCCCACCGGGGAGCTGTTTTTT.